This T cell receptor (beta chain) emerged from a study of T cell repertoires in cytomegalovirus infection. CDR3 length: 13 residues. Germline values: CDR1 MDHEN, CDR2 SYDVKM. Trimming removed 5 bases at V and 5 bases at J, with 12 bases between. TCRdb independently ran MiXCR on the reads; one entry per CDR3 protein. The sample has about 740,000 distinct CDR3 sequences, 35% to 45% seen once. The chain combines TRBV28 with TRBJ1-2; D may be TRBD1 (6 bases). Sequenced material: PBMCs. The TCR originated in a human donor in good health (CMV status not recorded). Some clones in this sample may be carry-over from other donors' samples. The CDR3 DNA reads as TGTGCCAGCAGTCAAACAGGGCGGTATGGCTACACCTTC. It is translated as CASSQTGRYGYTF.